This TCR beta chain came from a study of T-cell reconstitution after alpha-beta-depleted transplantation in children (dated by TCRdb to 2016 to 2018). The study in broad terms: The study quantitatively tracked T-cell immune reconstitution after TCRalphabeta/CD19-depleted allogeneic hematopoietic cell transplantation in children using TCR repertoire profiling. What the work shows at the level of the full study, not this receptor alone: About two months after transplant, the apparently early recovery of alphabetaT-cell counts reportedly depended on just several hundred clones that had expanded rapidly and came from non-depleted graft cells. In some patients, high TCRbeta diversity at day 60 was attributed to recipient T cells and intrathymic progenitors that had survived conditioning. The frequencies of hyperexpanded clones fell over the following months, and after one year, T-cell counts and TCRbeta diversity were mostly attributed to newly produced T cells.

Counted from cysteine to phenylalanine, this CDR3 has 12 amino acids. Only the CDR3 part of the read is kept: 36 bases, read in frame from the first base. Taken from the germline V gene, the CDR1 and CDR2 loops are SGHVS and FNYEAQ. V gives up 8 bases and J gives up 2 bases, and the segment between their germline ends measures 8 bases. In light of the paper, this sample's time point label describes: day 60 (about 2 months) after transplantation. Read against the paper, the sample's treatment or condition label means: allogeneic hematopoietic cell transplantation with graft depleted of TCRalphabeta T cells and CD19 B cells. Transplant recipients were children who received TCRalphabeta/CD19-depleted allogeneic hematopoietic cell grafts. Library creation used PCR. Instrument on record: Illumina HiSeq 2500. TCR libraries were prepared with molecular barcoding, using unique molecular identifiers to normalize TCRbeta repertoire quantification. The raw public reads went through TCRdb reprocessing: fastp at Q25, MiXCR clone calling, in-frame beta chains kept. Each CDR3 protein gets just one entry, which takes the most common genes and DNA from the rows behind it. The table for this sample lists 40,000 to 60,000 distinct CDR3 sequences; about 10% of them were counted only once. About 25% of the sample lies in the top ten.

This clonotype has ten or more counts. Its antigen is unknown. No per-base quality is available; no much larger clone lies one base away. The receptor chain draws on TRBV7-6 and TRBJ2-3; a weak D assignment points to TRBD2 (6 bases agree). The sequences come from PBMCs, mostly from graft donor cells, collected 60 days after TCRalphabeta/CD19-depleted stem cell transplant. The clonotype was recovered from a male patient between 2 and 10 years old who had a stem cell transplant for chronic granulomatous disease, so the T cells may come from the graft donor. The CDR3: CASGTLTDTQYF. The DNA is TGTGCCAGCGGGACTCTCACAGATACGCAGTATTTT.